One sample yielded the 14 T cell receptor beta chains listed below, sequenced in a study of CD8 T cells in ankylosing spondylitis (TCRdb year 2017). Points the paper makes about the study in general: A TCR beta motif of several highly homologous amino acid variants appeared characteristic of blood from ankylosing spondylitis patients.

The library was generated by 5' RACE. The reads were generated on an Illumina HiSeq 2500. Using fastp at Q25 and MiXCR, TCRdb reprocessed the public reads and kept productive beta chains. Rows matching on CDR3 protein sequence are summarized as one entry with the most common DNA and genes. The sample includes just under 550,000 distinct CDR3 sequences, with roughly 13% observed a single time. The ten most abundant clones make up over 6.5% of the sample. These receptors have no known antigen. Sample: blood, either unsorted or a sorted T cell fraction (not recorded which). These receptor sequences come from a male donor with ankylosing spondylitis.

This clonotype was counted between two and nine times. The chain links TRBV2 to TRBJ2-2; D unclear. CDR1 and CDR2 from the germline V gene are SNHLY and FYNNEI. The CDR3 sequence is 16 residues long. Deletions cut 6 bases from V and 1 base from J, with 15 bases between. The CDR3, as DNA: TGTGCCAGCAGGGAACAGCCTAGTGGGAACACCGGGGAGCTGTTTTTT. It encodes CASREQPSGNTGELFF.

This clonotype was detected only a few times. The genes are TRBV20-1 and TRBJ2-6, with unresolved D. Trimming shortened V by 5 bases and J by 0 bases, and 17 bases separated the two germline ends. Per the germline V gene, CDR1 is DFQATT and CDR2 is SNEGSKA (reference sequence). This CDR3 has 17 amino acids. The CDR3 DNA is TGCAGTGCTTACCTTACCCGCGACATCTCTGGGGCCAACGTCCTGACTTTC. It specifies CSAYLTRDISGANVLTF.

V and J are TRBV15 and TRBJ2-2, with D tentatively TRBD1 (5 bases). In germline, CDR1 is LNHNV, CDR2 YYDKDF (reference sequence). V lost 4 bases and J lost 3, with 12 bases in between. The CDR3 spans 15 residues. CDR3: CATSIRSTDTGELFF. CDR3 bases: TGTGCCACCAGCATCCGGTCGACAGACACCGGGGAGCTGTTTTTT.

This clonotype was observed a few times. The chain is built from TRBV5-6 and TRBJ1-5; TRBD1 might be the D (6 bases). Germline lookup yields CDR1 SGHDT and CDR2 YYEEEE. The CDR3 extends over 16 amino acids. V was trimmed by 3 bases and J by 1 base, leaving 14 bases between them. The CDR3 loop reads CASSSTRGWSNQPQHF. CDR3 bases: TGTGCCAGCAGCTCAACCAGGGGATGGAGCAATCAGCCCCAGCATTTT.

This clonotype was seen a few times. The V call is TRBV19, the J call TRBJ2-1; a possible D gene is TRBD2 (5 bases). Looked up from germline, CDR1 is LNHDA and CDR2 is SQIVND (reference sequence). V shed 5 bases and J shed 6 bases, with 20 bases lying between them. This CDR3 contains 16 residues. The CDR3: CASSRLAPPSPNEQFF. The CDR3 DNA reads TGTGCCAGTAGTCGGCTAGCCCCCCCCTCTCCCAATGAGCAGTTCTTC. Looking up the rest from reference TRBV19 and TRBJ2-1 gives the full variable domain: DGGITQSPKYLFRKEGQNVTLSCEQNLNHDAMYWYRQDPGQGLRLIYYSQIVNDFQKGDIAEGYSVSREKKESFPLTVTSAQKNPTAFYLCASSRLAPPSPNEQFFGPGTRLTVL.

This clonotype was seen a handful of times. The V gene is TRBV11-3, the J gene TRBJ1-1; TRBD1 matches 8 bases. Germline CDR1 is SGHNT and CDR2 is YENEEA. This CDR3 contains 12 residues. The V and J ends lost 4 bases and 7 bases, in that order; junction bases with no gene match: 2. CDR3 residues: CASSWDRIEAFF. The CDR3 DNA reads as TGTGCCAGCAGCTGGGACAGGATTGAAGCTTTCTTT.

The chain employs TRBV5-1 and TRBJ2-5; 10 bases are shared with TRBD1. This CDR3 is 15 amino acids long. Germline CDR1 is SGHRS and CDR2 is YFSETQ. The ends lost 4 bases at V and 5 bases at J; junction bases unmatched: 8. The CDR3 protein is CASSLRTGGRETQYF. CDR3 coding DNA: TGCGCCAGCAGCCTTCGGACAGGGGGAAGGGAGACCCAGTACTTC. The full variable domain, its missing parts supplied by reference TRBV5-1 and TRBJ2-5, is KAGVTQTPRYLIKTRGQQVTLSCSPISGHRSVSWYQQTPGQGLQFLFEYFSETQRNKGNFPGRFSGRQFSNSRSEMNVSTLELGDSALYLCASSLRTGGRETQYFGPGTRLLVL.

This clonotype was detected many times. The chain recombines TRBV11-2 with TRBJ2-5, with D perhaps TRBD1 or TRBD2 (5 bases each). The CDR3 runs 14 residues. Trimming left V 5 bases short and J 5 bases short, with 15 bases between. Germline V gene data show CDR1 as SGHAT and CDR2 as FQNNGV. For the CDR3, the DNA is TGTGCCAGCAGCCCCGGGACCGGAATCGAGACCCAGTACTTC. As protein: CASSPGTGIETQYF.

The chain links TRBV7-2 to TRBJ2-7; TRBD2 matches at 10 bases. The junction had 10 bases not matched to a gene; V was cut back by 4 bases and J by 4 bases. The CDR3 has 16 amino acids. CDR1 and CDR2 (germline): SGHTA, FQGNSA. The chain's CDR3 is CASSWSTSGIGYEQYF. Here the CDR3 DNA reads TGTGCCAGCAGCTGGTCAACTAGCGGGATAGGTTACGAGCAGTACTTC.

The V gene is TRBV18, the J gene TRBJ1-4; perhaps TRBD1 as D (6 bases). Trimming shortened V by 3 bases and J by 8 bases, and 16 bases separated the two germline ends. This CDR3 has 15 residues. Germline CDR1 reads KGHSH; CDR2 reads LQKENI. DNA for the CDR3: TGTGCCAGCTCACCGCCAGGGGCCGGTTGGGAAAAACTGTTTTTT. Encoded protein: CASSPPGAGWEKLFF.

The chain is built from TRBV20-1 and TRBJ2-3; 9 positions agree with TRBD2. The germline V gene has CDR1 DFQATT and CDR2 SNEGSKA (reference sequence). The ends lost 3 bases at V and 9 bases at J; junction bases unmatched: 4. The length of the CDR3 is 12 residues. Here the CDR3 DNA reads TGCAGTGCTAGCCCCCTAGCGGGGACGCAGTATTTT. Its translation: CSASPLAGTQYF.

This clonotype has at least ten counts. The chain combines TRBV5-1 with TRBJ2-7; no firm D call. Trimming took 1 base from V and 2 from J, leaving 13 bases between them. The length of the CDR3 is 15 residues. Germline values: CDR1 SGHRS, CDR2 YFSETQ. CDR3 amino acids: CASSLTGILTYEQYF. Here the CDR3 DNA reads TGCGCCAGCAGCTTGACCGGAATCCTAACCTACGAGCAGTACTTC.

The gene calls are TRBV20-1 and TRBJ2-1, with TRBD2 matching 13 bases. Per the germline V gene, CDR1 is DFQATT and CDR2 is SNEGSKA (reference sequence). Trimming removed 0 bases from V and 8 bases from J; junction bases left unmatched: 10. The CDR3 has 17 amino acids. The CDR3, as DNA: TGCAGTGCTAGAGATAGGGGACTAGCGGGATGGGTCGATGAGCAGTTCTTC. It encodes CSARDRGLAGWVDEQFF.

This chain joins TRBV6-6 and TRBJ2-1, with D possibly called TRBD1 or TRBD2 (6 bases each). The CDR3 is made up of 13 amino acids. CDR1 and CDR2 (germline): MNHNY, SVGAGI (reference sequence). V gave up 8 bases and J gave up 7 bases, with 15 bases separating them. The CDR3 coding sequence is TGTGCCAGCTCCTACAAGGGGGGAAATGAGCAGTTCTTC. It encodes CASSYKGGNEQFF.